This is a list of T cell receptor beta chains from one sample in a study of cytomegalovirus exposure and HLA in healthy donors. This table comes from immunoSEQ multiplex PCR, and its TCRdb copy is limited to in-frame clones, with some not included. The sample has approximately 180,000 clones, 65% to 75% seen once. The specimen was PBMCs. The receptor source for this set is a human donor in good health. CDR3s include the opening cysteine and the closing phenylalanine or tryptophan. The order of the fields is J gene, clone size, D gene, V gene, CDR3 DNA, CDR3 protein. D genes are given only for firm matches. Expanded clones are given a class, and other clones once, few, many or no size at all.

TRBJ1-3	.	TRBD1	TRBV29-1	TGCGGCGTTACTGGCGGACAGGGGCGAAACACCATATATTTT	CGVTGGQGRNTIYF
TRBJ2-7	.	TRBD2	TRBV12-5	TGTGCTAGTGGTTTGGTATTAGCGGGGTTCTACGAGCAGTACTTC	CASGLVLAGFYEQYF
TRBJ1-1	.	TRBD1	TRBV11-1	TGTGCCAGCAGCCGGACAGGGCCCACTGAAGCTTTCTTT	CASSRTGPTEAFF
TRBJ1-1	.	TRBD1	TRBV30	TGTGCCTGGAGTGCACGGGACAGGGGAATTCCTGAAGCTTTCTTT	CAWSARDRGIPEAFF
TRBJ1-1	.	.	TRBV5-6	TGTGCCAGCAGCCTCGGGACTTCGAACACTGAAGCTTTCTTT	CASSLGTSNTEAFF
TRBJ2-7	.	.	TRBV2	TGTGCCAGCACCGTCACGGGGTACTCCTACGAGCAGTACTTC	CASTVTGYSYEQYF
TRBJ2-7	few	.	TRBV4-1	TGCGCCAGCAGCCAAGCAGCACAGGGTGGGCGCGAGCAGTACTTC	CASSQAAQGGREQYF
TRBJ1-1	.	.	TRBV5-1	TGCGCCAGCAGCTTGGAAGCCCCGGGTAACACTGAAGCTTTCTTT	CASSLEAPGNTEAFF
TRBJ2-7	.	TRBD2	TRBV5-1	TGCGCCAGCAGCCCCGGGGTAGCGGGGGACGAGCAGTACTTC	CASSPGVAGDEQYF
TRBJ1-2	.	.	TRBV20-1	TGCAGTGCCTACCAGCGCGTACACACCTTC	CSAYQRVHTF
TRBJ2-3	.	TRBD2	TRBV5-1	TGCGCCAGCAGCTTGGTGGGACTAGCGGGCCTCACAGATACGCAGTATTTT	CASSLVGLAGLTDTQYF
TRBJ1-2	.	.	TRBV6-5	TGTGCCAGCAGTTACGGGGGGGGAGGCTACACCTTC	CASSYGGGGYTF
TRBJ2-7	few	.	TRBV13	TGTGCCAGCAGCTTCTCCCCCCCCCGCGAGCAGTACTTC	CASSFSPPREQYF
TRBJ2-7	.	TRBD1	TRBV19	TGTGCCAGTAGTCCAGGGACAGGTGTGTTCTACGAGCAGTACTTC	CASSPGTGVFYEQYF
TRBJ2-5	.	.	TRBV9	TGTGCCAGCAGCCCCCGCGGGGCAGGTCTGGAGACCCAGTACTTC	CASSPRGAGLETQYF
TRBJ1-1	.	.	TRBV7-8	TGTGCCAGCAGCTTAGTAGGACGGGGCACTGAAGCTTTCTTT	CASSLVGRGTEAFF
TRBJ1-1	.	.	TRBV14	TGTGCCAGCAGCGTACAACAGGGCCCCTATGAAGCTTTCTTT	CASSVQQGPYEAFF
TRBJ1-1	once	TRBD1	TRBV27	TGTGCCAGCAGTACGGACAGGGGGCTTGGAGAAAACACTGAAGCTTTCTTT	CASSTDRGLGENTEAFF
TRBJ2-5	.	TRBD2	TRBV5-6	TGTGCCAGCAGCCGACCCCTAGCGGGGGGGCGAGAGACCCAGTACTTC	CASSRPLAGGRETQYF
TRBJ1-1	.	.	TRBV27	TGTGCCAGCAGTTGGAACGCACAGGGGAACACTGAAGCTTTCTTT	CASSWNAQGNTEAFF
TRBJ2-3	.	TRBD1	TRBV4-1	TGCGCCAGCAGCCAAGACTGGACAGGATATACAGATACGCAGTATTTT	CASSQDWTGYTDTQYF
TRBJ2-7	.	TRBD1	TRBV4-2	TGTGCCAGCAGCCCCGGGACAGGGATTTTGGACGAGCAGTACTTC	CASSPGTGILDEQYF
TRBJ1-1	.	.	TRBV10-3	TGTGCCATCAGTGAGTTAGGGTGGACTGAAGCCTTCTTT	CAISELGWTEAFF
TRBJ2-3	.	.	TRBV2	TGTGCCAGCAGTGCCGACGGGGCGGGGGATACGCAGTATTTT	CASSADGAGDTQYF
TRBJ1-5	.	TRBD1	TRBV19	TGTGCCAGTAGTATGGCGGGACAGGGGAATCAGCCCCAGCATTTT	CASSMAGQGNQPQHF
TRBJ2-7	.	.	TRBV6-1	TGTGCCAGCAGTGAGATAAATGACAGCCCCTACGAGCAGTACTTC	CASSEINDSPYEQYF
TRBJ1-2	once	.	TRBV18	TGTGCCAGCTCACCATCCCCAGGGCTCGATGCGCTCTATGGCTACACCTTC	CASSPSPGLDALYGYTF
TRBJ2-2	once	.	TRBV5-5	TGTGCCAGCAGCTCCGGACTTCCCAACACCGGGGAGCTGTTTTTT	CASSSGLPNTGELFF
TRBJ1-1	.	TRBD1	TRBV18	TGTGCCAGCTCACCACGACAGGGAAGGGACACTGAAGCTTTCTTT	CASSPRQGRDTEAFF
TRBJ1-1	.	.	TRBV6-5	TGTGCCAGCAGTAGGGGGGGGACTGAAGCTTTCTTT	CASSRGGTEAFF
TRBJ1-5	.	TRBD1	TRBV2	TGTGCCAGCTTGCGACAGGGAAATCAGCCCCAGCATTTT	CASLRQGNQPQHF
TRBJ1-1	.	.	TRBV11-2	TGTGCCACCCACTTCAACACTGAAGCTTTCTTT	CATHFNTEAFF
TRBJ2-3	.	TRBD2	TRBV2	TGTGCCAGCAGACGCCTAGCGGGGGGGTCGACGCAGTATTTT	CASRRLAGGSTQYF
TRBJ2-6	.	.	TRBV11-2	TGTGCCAGCAGCTTATCGGTTACTGGGGCCAACGTCCTGACTTTC	CASSLSVTGANVLTF
TRBJ1-1	once	.	TRBV2	TGTGCCAGCAGTGAAGGGGGGGGCTTTGATGAAACTGAAGCTTTCTTT	CASSEGGGFDETEAFF
TRBJ1-1	.	.	TRBV29-1	TGCAGCGTTGAACTACACAGGGACACTGAAGCTTTCTTT	CSVELHRDTEAFF
TRBJ1-4	.	.	TRBV4-3	TGCGCCAGCAGCCAAGATCGACAGCTTAATGAAAAACTGTTTTTT	CASSQDRQLNEKLFF
TRBJ2-7	few	.	TRBV5-5	TGTGCCAGCAGCTTGAGGGCGCGAGCAGGGGCCTACGAGCAGTACTTC	CASSLRARAGAYEQYF
TRBJ2-7	.	.	TRBV11-3	TGTGCCAGCAGCTTAGCCCCGGGTCCGTACGAGCAGTACTTC	CASSLAPGPYEQYF
TRBJ2-2	.	.	TRBV2	TGTGCCAGCAGTAAGCCAGGCGCGAACACCGGGGAGCTGTTTTTT	CASSKPGANTGELFF
TRBJ1-2	.	TRBD1	TRBV7-9	TGTGCCAGCAGCCCACCGGACAGGCAGAACTATGGCTACACCTTC	CASSPPDRQNYGYTF
TRBJ1-6	.	.	TRBV27	TGTGCCAGCAGTTTACTAATCACAGGCAATTCACCCCTCCACTTT	CASSLLITGNSPLHF
TRBJ1-1	.	.	TRBV10-3	TGTGCCATCAGTGAGAGCTGGGGCCCGGACACTGAAGCTTTCTTT	CAISESWGPDTEAFF
TRBJ2-5	few	.	TRBV6-5	TGTGCCACCGGAGGGGGCGGTGGGGAGACCCAGTACTTC	CATGGGGGETQYF
TRBJ1-3	.	.	TRBV6-1	TGTGCCAGCTACCCCCGGGATGTCTCTGGAAACACCATATATTTT	CASYPRDVSGNTIYF
TRBJ1-4	.	.	TRBV19	TGTGCCAGTAGTAGGCAGGCCGCAACTAATGAAAAACTGTTTTTT	CASSRQAATNEKLFF
TRBJ1-6	many	.	TRBV2	TGTGCCAGCAGCGCGGACAGATATTCACCCCTCCACTTT	CASSADRYSPLHF
TRBJ2-7	.	TRBD1	TRBV19	TGTGCCAGTAACCACCGGGACAGGTCCTACGAGCAGTACTTC	CASNHRDRSYEQYF
TRBJ1-1	.	.	TRBV5-1	TGCGCCAGCAGCTCAGGGGAAGGTACTGAAGCTTTCTTT	CASSSGEGTEAFF
TRBJ2-3	.	TRBD2	TRBV2	TGTGCCAGCAATGGACTAGCGGGGGGTACAGATACGCAGTATTTT	CASNGLAGGTDTQYF
TRBJ2-1	.	TRBD2	TRBV4-1	TGCGCCAGCAGCCAAGATCGTCGACTAGCGGGGCAATACAATGAGCAGTTCTTC	CASSQDRRLAGQYNEQFF
TRBJ1-1	once	.	TRBV9	TGTGCCAGCAGCGTGGGGAGGATGAACACTGAAGCTTTCTTT	CASSVGRMNTEAFF
TRBJ2-1	few	.	TRBV7-3	TGTGCCAGCAGCTTAACGATCGCTACCTTTGAGGGGCAGTTCTTC	CASSLTIATFEGQFF